The source of this TCR beta chain is a study of blood T cell repertoires in COVID-19. Trimming removed 0 bases from V and 0 bases from J, with 6 bases in between. The CDR3 is 14 residues long. Germline-derived CDR1 and CDR2 are SGDLS and YYNGEE. Only in-frame clones appear in the TCRdb table, and some are missing; sequencing was by immunoSEQ multiplex PCR. The profile shows some 300,000 clones, approximately 86% of them singletons. Material: peripheral blood. The rearrangement links TRBV9 to TRBJ1-1; D unclear. This sequence originates from a man between 70 and 80 years old with acute or convalescent COVID-19. The CDR3 nucleotides are TGTGCCAGCAGCGTAGGGACTATGAACACTGAAGCTTTCTTT. Its protein is CASSVGTMNTEAFF.